A selection of T cell receptor beta chains follows, all from one sample in a study of siplizumab effects on memory and regulatory T cells. This table comes from immunoSEQ multiplex PCR, and its TCRdb copy is limited to in-frame clones, with some not included. The sample yields approximately 58,000 clones, 80% to 95% seen once. The specimen was CD8+ T cells sorted from blood. The receptors were sampled from a human donor in good health. Both conserved end residues are part of each CDR3. The order of the fields is J gene, D gene, V gene, clone size, CDR3 DNA, CDR3 protein. The D gene is left open where the match is weak. The listing skips clone size in some rows; elsewhere it reads once, few, many or a size class.

TRBJ2-3,TRBD1,TRBV29-1,NA,TGCAGCGTTGCGGGACAGGACCCCCCCAGGCCAGATACGCAGTATTTT,CSVAGQDPPRPDTQYF
TRBJ1-2,TRBD1,TRBV6-6,NA,TGTGCCAGCAGTTATACGACAGGGGAGGGCTACACCTTC,CASSYTTGEGYTF
TRBJ1-3,NA,TRBV9,NA,TGTGCCAGCAGCCCAGGGAACACTCGAAACACCATATATTTT,CASSPGNTRNTIYF
TRBJ1-1,NA,TRBV30,NA,TGTGCCTGGAGTGGGGCTCGGACTGAAGCTTTCTTT,CAWSGARTEAFF
TRBJ1-1,NA,TRBV6-5,NA,TGTGCCAGCAGTTACTTTGGCGGCCCTGAAGCTTTCTTT,CASSYFGGPEAFF
TRBJ2-3,NA,TRBV9,NA,TGTGCCAGCAGCGTAGGTTATACGCAGTATTTT,CASSVGYTQYF
TRBJ1-1,NA,TRBV30,NA,TGTGCCTGGAGACAGTACGACATGAACACTGAAGCTTTCTTT,CAWRQYDMNTEAFF
TRBJ1-2,NA,TRBV7-3,NA,TGTGCCAGCAGCCTCGAGAACGGCTATGGCTACACCTTC,CASSLENGYGYTF
TRBJ2-5,TRBD2,TRBV7-2,NA,TGTGCCAGCAGCTCGGGACTAGCGGGAGGGCCTCGAGAGACCCAGTACTTC,CASSSGLAGGPRETQYF
TRBJ1-1,TRBD1,TRBV7-9,NA,TGTGCCAGCAGCCCCGAAGGACAGGGGGCGAAGGACACTGAAGCTTTCTTT,CASSPEGQGAKDTEAFF
TRBJ2-5,TRBD1,TRBV7-9,NA,TGTGCCAGCAGCCCCCGGGACAGGGACCAAGAGACCCAGTACTTC,CASSPRDRDQETQYF
TRBJ2-7,NA,TRBV10-3,NA,TGTGCCATCAGTGAGTCTTTGTGGGACGAGCAGTACTTC,CAISESLWDEQYF
TRBJ1-3,NA,TRBV9,NA,TGTGCCAGCAGCGTAGATCCGGCGAAACATAGGTTCGTTGGAAACACCATATATTTT,CASSVDPAKHRFVGNTIYF
TRBJ2-1,TRBD2,TRBV4-2,NA,TGTGCCAGCAGCCAAGAGTCTAGCGGGAGAGGGGAGCAGTTCTTC,CASSQESSGRGEQFF
TRBJ2-1,TRBD2,TRBV29-1,NA,TGCAGCGCGAGCGGGGGATCCTACAATGAGCAGTTCTTC,CSASGGSYNEQFF
TRBJ2-2,NA,TRBV28,once,TGTGCCAGCAGTTTTTGGGGAGTACAGACCACCGGGGAGCTGTTTTTT,CASSFWGVQTTGELFF
TRBJ2-1,TRBD2,TRBV29-1,NA,TGCAGCGTCGCTTTAGCGGGAGGGGTGGATGAGCAGTTCTTC,CSVALAGGVDEQFF
TRBJ2-7,NA,TRBV7-9,NA,TGTGCCAGCAGCTCACAACGCTACGAGCAGTACTTC,CASSSQRYEQYF
TRBJ1-2,NA,TRBV30,NA,TGTGCCTGCTCCCCGGACGTCTATGGCTACACCTTC,CACSPDVYGYTF
TRBJ2-1,NA,TRBV11-3,NA,TGTGCCAGCAGCGAGCTGGGGAGGAGCTCCTACAATGAGCAGTTCTTC,CASSELGRSSYNEQFF
TRBJ2-5,TRBD1,TRBV7-9,NA,TGTGCCAGCAGCCGACAGGGTCCCCAAGAGACCCAGTACTTC,CASSRQGPQETQYF
TRBJ2-3,NA,TRBV7-3,NA,TGTGCCAGCAGCTTAAGCCCCGGAACCACAGATACGCAGTATTTT,CASSLSPGTTDTQYF
TRBJ2-1,NA,TRBV27,NA,TGTGCCAGCAGTAGGTCGGGCGGGGCCTACAATGAGCAGTTCTTC,CASSRSGGAYNEQFF
TRBJ2-5,TRBD2,TRBV10-3,once,TGTGCCATCAGTGAACTAGCGCAAGAGACCCAGTACTTC,CAISELAQETQYF
TRBJ2-5,NA,TRBV9,NA,TGTGCCAGCAGCGACTCTACCCTCAGGGGGGGACAAGAGACCCAGTACTTC,CASSDSTLRGGQETQYF
TRBJ2-3,NA,TRBV4-3,NA,TGCGCCTCTACGGGAGTTGAAGATACGCAGTATTTT,CASTGVEDTQYF
TRBJ2-1,TRBD2,TRBV7-8,NA,TGTGCCAGCAGCATGGGACTAGCGGGAAGGAATGAGCAGTTCTTC,CASSMGLAGRNEQFF
TRBJ2-7,NA,TRBV29-1,NA,TGCAGCGCACAAGGTGAGGCCTACGAGCAGTACTTC,CSAQGEAYEQYF
TRBJ2-2,TRBD2,TRBV27,NA,TGTGCCAGCAGAGCGGGAGGGCCGGTCGGGGAGCTGTTTTTT,CASRAGGPVGELFF